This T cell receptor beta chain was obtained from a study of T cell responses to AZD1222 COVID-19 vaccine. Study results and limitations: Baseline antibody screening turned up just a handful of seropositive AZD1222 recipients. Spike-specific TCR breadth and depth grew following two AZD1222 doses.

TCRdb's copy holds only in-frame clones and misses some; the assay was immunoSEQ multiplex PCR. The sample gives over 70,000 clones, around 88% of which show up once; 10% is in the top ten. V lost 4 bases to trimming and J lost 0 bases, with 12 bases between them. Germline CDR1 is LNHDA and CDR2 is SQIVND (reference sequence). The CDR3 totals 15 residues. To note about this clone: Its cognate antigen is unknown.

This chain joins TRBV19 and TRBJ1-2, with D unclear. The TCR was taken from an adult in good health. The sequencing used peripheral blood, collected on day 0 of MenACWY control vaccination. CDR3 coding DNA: TGTGCCAGTAGTACTGGGGATAAGACTAACTATGGCTACACCTTC. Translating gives CASSTGDKTNYGYTF.